This paragraph covers one TCR beta chain sequence. The sample comes from a study of blood T cell repertoires in COVID-19. Produced via immunoSEQ multiplex PCR; TCRdb's table is partial and in-frame only. Of some 240,000 clones listed, about 94% are singletons. Germline V lookup: CDR1 SNHLY, CDR2 FYNNEI. V lost 6 bases, J lost 7 bases, and 14 bases stayed unmatched. This CDR3 has 16 residues. The specimen sequenced was peripheral blood. The sequence came from a man aged 55 to 70 with COVID-19, enrolled during active disease. The J gene is TRBJ2-7, the V gene TRBV2, with 11 bases that match TRBD2. The CDR3 here is CASRTALAGGLGEQYF. For the CDR3, the DNA is TGTGCCAGCAGGACAGCTTTAGCGGGGGGGCTGGGAGAGCAGTACTTC.